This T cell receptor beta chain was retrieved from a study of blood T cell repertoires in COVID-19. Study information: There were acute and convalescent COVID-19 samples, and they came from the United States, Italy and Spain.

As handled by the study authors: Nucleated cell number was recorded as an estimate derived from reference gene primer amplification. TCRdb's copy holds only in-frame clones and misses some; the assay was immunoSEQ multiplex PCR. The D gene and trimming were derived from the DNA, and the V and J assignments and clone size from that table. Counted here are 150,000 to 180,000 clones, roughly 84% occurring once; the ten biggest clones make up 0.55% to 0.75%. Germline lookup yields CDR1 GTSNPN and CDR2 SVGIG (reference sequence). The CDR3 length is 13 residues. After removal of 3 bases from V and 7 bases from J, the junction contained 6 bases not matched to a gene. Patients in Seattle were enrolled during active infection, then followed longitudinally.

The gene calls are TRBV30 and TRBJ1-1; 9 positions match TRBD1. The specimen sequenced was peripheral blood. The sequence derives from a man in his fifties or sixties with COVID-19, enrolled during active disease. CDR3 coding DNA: TGTGCCTGGAGAAGACAGGGGGACATTGAAGCTTTCTTT. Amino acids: CAWRRQGDIEAFF. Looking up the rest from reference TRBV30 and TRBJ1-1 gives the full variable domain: SQTIHQWPATLVQPVGSPLSLECTVEGTSNPNLYWYRQAAGRGLQLLFYSVGIGQISSEVPQNLSASRPQDRQFILSSKKLLLSDSGFYLCAWRRQGDIEAFFGQGTRLTVV.